This TCR beta chain came from a study of blood T cell repertoires in COVID-19. Germline CDR1 reads SGHDT; CDR2 reads YYEEEE. With V trimmed by 4 bases and J by 7 bases, 13 bases remained unmatched. The CDR3 sequence is 16 residues long. Sequencing used immunoSEQ multiplex PCR; TCRdb keeps in-frame clones, though not all of them. The sample includes some 100,000 clones, 85% to 90% of them seen just once. The sequence came from a human donor in a cohort sampled during active COVID-19. The chain joins TRBV5-6 to TRBJ2-7; 11 bases fit TRBD2. Input material: peripheral blood. DNA for the CDR3: TGTGCCAGCAGCGCACCCCGACTAGCGGGGAGAATAGAGCAGTACTTC. This gives the protein CASSAPRLAGRIEQYF.